The 31 T cell receptor beta chains in this list originate from one sample, sequenced in a study of T cells in Graves' hyperthyroidism and ophthalmopathy (dated by TCRdb to about 2019). The library was made by multiplex PCR. TCRdb shows the sequencer as Illumina HiSeq 2000. TCR beta CDR3 regions were amplified from RNA transcripts. The TCR CDR3 was subjected to a first round of RT-PCR using the HTBI primer set and the Qiagen OneStep RT-PCR kit. Using fastp trimming at Q25 and MiXCR clonotype assembly, TCRdb reanalyzed the public sequencing data and kept in-frame beta chains. Each CDR3 protein appears once, grouped with its most common genes and DNA. Within this sample are about 290,000 distinct CDR3 sequences, with less than 20% of them counted one time only. Together, the top ten hold about 40% of the sample. Sequences were obtained from blood. These receptors came from a man aged 50 or older with Graves' ophthalmopathy.

This clonotype occurred many times. The rearrangement uses TRBV7-9 and TRBJ2-1; D is ambiguous. This CDR3 is built from 13 residues. The V end lost 5 bases, the J end lost 6 bases, and 11 bases lay between the germline ends. The V gene's germline CDR1 is SEHNR and CDR2 FQNEAQ (reference sequence). The CDR3 DNA reads as TGTGCCAGCAGCCAGACCTTTTTCAATGAGCAGTTCTTC. It codes for CASSQTFFNEQFF.

This clonotype has ten or more counts. The chain combines TRBV6-6 with TRBJ2-5; 7 nucleotides agree with TRBD1. The V and J ends lost 2 bases and 1 base, in that order; junction bases with no gene match: 4. The length of the CDR3 is 15 residues. Per the germline V gene, CDR1 is MNHNY and CDR2 is SVGAGI (reference sequence). Written as DNA, the CDR3 is TGTGCCAGCAGTTACGTCTGGGACAGCCAAGAGACCCAGTACTTC. Protein: CASSYVWDSQETQYF.

Comments on this clonotype: One end of the junction varies from germline; a read error may be responsible. The chain combines TRBV24-1 with TRBJ2-1; TRBD1 matches 9 bases. The CDR3 totals 15 residues. The germline gives CDR1 KGHDR, CDR2 SFDVKD. Here the CDR3 reads CATSDRGQGSNEQLF. CDR3 sequence (DNA): TGTGCCACCAGTGACCGGGGACAGGGAAGCAATGAGCAGCTCTTC.

In this sample, this clonotype turned up a few times. The rearrangement links TRBV5-1 to TRBJ2-3; 12 bases align to TRBD2. With V trimmed by 4 bases and J by 4 bases, 16 bases remained unmatched. Germline-derived CDR1 and CDR2 are SGHRS and YFSETQ. The CDR3 runs 19 residues. The CDR3 is CASSPGRATSGSRADTQYF. Written as DNA, the CDR3 is TGCGCCAGCAGCCCGGGCCGGGCGACTAGCGGGAGTAGGGCAGATACGCAGTATTTT.

V gene TRBV14 combines with J gene TRBJ1-1, with D tentatively TRBD1 (5 bases). This CDR3 comprises 14 residues. Germline V lookup: CDR1 SGHDN, CDR2 FVKESK. Deletions cut 4 bases from V and 4 bases from J, with 13 bases between. The CDR3 DNA reads as TGTGCCAGCAGCCTCAGGGTGGCGCCCACTGAAGCTTTCTTT. As protein: CASSLRVAPTEAFF.

The rearrangement joins TRBV19 to TRBJ1-5; D not certain. CDR3 length: 13 amino acids. The V and J ends lost 7 bases and 0 bases respectively, with 7 bases between them. CDR1 is LNHDA, CDR2 SQIVND, per germline (reference sequence). As DNA, the CDR3 is TGTGCCAGTACCCACTATAGCAATCAGCCCCAGCATTTT. Translation: CASTHYSNQPQHF.

The chain employs TRBV7-3 and TRBJ1-1; D possibly corresponds to TRBD1 (6 bases). V lost 5 bases and J lost 4, with 11 bases in between. CDR1 and CDR2 from the germline V gene are SGHTA and FQGTGA. The CDR3 has 13 residues. The CDR3 loop is CASSPGGATEAFF. In DNA, the CDR3 is TGTGCCAGCAGCCCTGGGGGGGCCACTGAAGCTTTCTTT.

A few counts support this clonotype. The V call is TRBV20-1, the J call TRBJ2-5; 13 bases are shared with TRBD2. The V segment lost 6 bases and the J segment 5 bases; nucleotides outside the gene matches: 12. Germline V lookup: CDR1 DFQATT, CDR2 SNEGSKA (reference sequence). The CDR3 is made up of 16 amino acids. The CDR3 region is CSAHRLAGGSVETQYF. The CDR3 nucleotides are TGCAGTGCACACAGACTAGCGGGAGGCTCCGTGGAGACCCAGTACTTC.

This clonotype has only a few counts. This chain joins TRBV4-1 and TRBJ2-2, with D uncertain. With 0 bases removed from V and 5 bases from J, the gap between germline ends came to 7 bases. Germline V lookup: CDR1 MGHRA, CDR2 YSYEKL. There are 14 residues in the CDR3. Here the CDR3 reads CASSQDTWTGELFF. The CDR3 DNA follows: TGCGCCAGCAGCCAAGATACGTGGACCGGGGAGCTGTTTTTT.

This clonotype was observed a handful of times. The gene calls are TRBV29-1 and TRBJ2-3, with 9 bases matching TRBD2. With V trimmed by 7 bases and J by 5 bases, 10 bases remained unmatched. Germline CDR1 reads SQVTM; CDR2 reads ANQGSEA. This CDR3 comprises 14 residues. CDR3 amino acids: CSADSGSGGDTQYF. DNA of the CDR3: TGCAGCGCCGATAGCGGGAGTGGAGGAGATACGCAGTATTTT.

Here the CDR3 DNA reads TGTGCCAGCGTTAAAGGGCTCTCTGGAAACACCATATATTTT. Residues: CASVKGLSGNTIYF. This sequence joins TRBV6-5 and TRBJ1-3; D gene unclear. Trimming pared 8 bases from V and 0 bases from J, leaving 11 bases between. The CDR3 spans 14 residues. The germline gives CDR1 MNHEY, CDR2 SVGAGI.

There are many counts of this clonotype. The V call is TRBV6-2 or TRBV6-3, the J call TRBJ1-5; a weak D match, TRBD1 (5 bases). The CDR3 extends over 16 amino acids. V lost 7 bases and J lost 2, with 18 bases in between. Germline lookup yields CDR1 MNHEY and CDR2 SVGEGT. CDR3 residues: CASTLGGTRGNQPQHF. The CDR3 DNA follows: TGTGCCAGCACCCTCGGAGGGACGAGGGGCAATCAGCCCCAGCATTTT.

This clonotype has a handful of counts. The rearrangement joins TRBV9 to TRBJ2-5; perhaps TRBD2 as D (5 bases). CDR1 SGDLS and CDR2 YYNGEE come from the germline V gene. The CDR3 extends over 12 amino acids. V lost 2 bases, J lost 5 bases, and 7 bases lay in between. The CDR3 loop reads CASSVEDETQYF. The DNA of the CDR3 is TGTGCCAGCAGCGTGGAGGATGAGACCCAGTACTTC.

This clonotype was seen only a few times. The V and J genes are TRBV7-9 and TRBJ2-7, with D perhaps TRBD2 (5 bases). The CDR3 sequence is 13 residues long. Trimming removed 4 bases from V and 1 base from J, with 8 bases in between. CDR1 is SEHNR and CDR2 is FQNEAQ in the germline V gene (reference sequence). CDR3 region: CASSSGYSYEQYF. The DNA of the CDR3 is TGTGCCAGCAGCTCGGGGTATTCCTACGAGCAGTACTTC.

Comment on this clonotype: Since a much larger clone is just one base distant, this may be a read error. The rearrangement uses TRBV12-3 or TRBV12-4 and TRBJ2-2, with a tentative D call TRBD1 (6 bases). CDR3 length: 16 amino acids. CDR3 bases: TGTGCCAGCAGTCCTACCGGGACAACGAACACCGGGGAGCTGTTATTT. Translation: CASSPTGTTNTGELLF.

The V call is TRBV6-1, the J call TRBJ1-6, with a weak D call TRBD1 (6 bases). Germline V lookup: CDR1 MNHNS, CDR2 SASEGT. The CDR3 is 13 residues long. Trimming removed 6 bases from V and 9 bases from J, with 12 bases in between. CDR3 amino acids: CASRQGVGSPLHF. For the CDR3, the DNA is TGTGCCAGCAGACAGGGAGTGGGTTCACCCCTCCACTTT.

In its sample, this clonotype was seen a few times. The rearrangement links TRBV7-6 to TRBJ1-5; no definite D call. The V gene lost 3 bases and the J gene lost 9 bases, with 12 bases spanning the gap. The CDR3 sequence is 13 residues long. Germline lookup yields CDR1 SGHVS and CDR2 FNYEAQ. The CDR3: CASSLASGGPQHF. The CDR3 DNA is TGTGCCAGCAGCTTGGCCTCCGGAGGGCCCCAGCATTTT.

This clonotype came up many times. The chain joins TRBV28 to TRBJ2-5; D ambiguous. Germline V gives CDR1 MDHEN, CDR2 SYDVKM. This CDR3 comprises 12 residues. V was shortened by 5 bases and J by 1 base, with 5 bases between the two germline ends. CDR3 nucleotides: TGTGCCAGCAGTCTGTCCCAAGAGACCCAGTACTTC. Its protein is CASSLSQETQYF. Full variable domain (rest looked up from reference TRBV28 and TRBJ2-5): DVKVTQSSRYLVKRTGEKVFLECVQDMDHENMFWYRQDPGLGLRLIYFSYDVKMKEKGDIPEGYSVSREKKERFSLILESASTNQTSMYLCASSLSQETQYFGPGTRLLVL.

V and J are TRBV29-1 and TRBJ2-7, with 8 bases lining up with TRBD1. Germline V gene data show CDR1 as SQVTM and CDR2 as ANQGSEA. The CDR3 runs 13 residues. V trimming: 5 bases; J trimming: 3 bases; junction bases outside the gene matches: 6. The CDR3 here is CSVRTGKGYEQYF. CDR3 DNA sequence: TGCAGCGTTAGGACAGGGAAGGGCTACGAGCAGTACTTC.

The chain has TRBV6-1 and TRBJ1-2; 8 positions match TRBD1. The V gene's germline CDR1 is MNHNS and CDR2 SASEGT. V shed 3 bases and J 4 bases; nucleotides not matched to a gene: 4. CDR3 length: 14 residues. The CDR3 DNA is TGTGCCAGCAGTGAGGGGGGACAGGCCTATGGCTACACCTTC. Amino acids: CASSEGGQAYGYTF.

This clonotype was found a few times. The chain couples TRBV5-1 to TRBJ1-1; D not certain. Germline V gene data show CDR1 as SGHRS and CDR2 as YFSETQ. The length of the CDR3 is 13 residues. V was shortened by 3 bases and J by 4 bases, with 10 bases between the two germline ends. Here the CDR3 reads CASSSGGPTEAFF. DNA of the CDR3: TGCGCCAGCAGCTCTGGAGGACCCACTGAAGCTTTCTTT.

This chain links TRBV18 with TRBJ2-2; no clear D gene. CDR1 is KGHSH, CDR2 LQKENI, per germline. The CDR3 is 13 residues long. V lost 1 base and J 5 bases, leaving 5 bases between the germline ends. CDR3 in amino acids: CASSPRRTGELFF. The CDR3 bases are TGTGCCAGCTCACCACGCCGGACCGGGGAGCTGTTTTTT.

There are many counts of this clonotype. Written as DNA, the CDR3 is TGTGCCAGCAGCTTTTCGGGGTCCCCCAACGAGCAGTACTTC. Translation: CASSFSGSPNEQYF. This chain joins TRBV7-3 and TRBJ2-7, with D possibly being TRBD2 (5 bases). The CDR3 runs to 14 residues. V lost 3 bases and J lost 5, with 14 bases in between. Germline lookup yields CDR1 SGHTA and CDR2 FQGTGA. Full variable domain (missing parts from reference TRBV7-3 and TRBJ2-7): GAGVSQTPSNKVTEKGKYVELRCDPISGHTALYWYRQSLGQGPEFLIYFQGTGAADDSGLPNDRFFAVRPEGSVSTLKIQRTERGDSAVYLCASSFSGSPNEQYFGPGTRLTVT.

V is TRBV5-1 and J is TRBJ1-3, with no clear D. Per the germline V gene, CDR1 is SGHRS and CDR2 is YFSETQ. The CDR3 extends over 15 amino acids. Trimming pared 5 bases from V and 0 bases from J, leaving 12 bases between. The CDR3 nucleotides read TGCGCCAGCAGTTCAGGAGGAAGCTCTGGAAACACCATATATTTT. Its protein product is CASSSGGSSGNTIYF. Looking up the rest from reference TRBV5-1 and TRBJ1-3 gives the full variable domain: KAGVTQTPRYLIKTRGQQVTLSCSPISGHRSVSWYQQTPGQGLQFLFEYFSETQRNKGNFPGRFSGRQFSNSRSEMNVSTLELGDSALYLCASSSGGSSGNTIYFGEGSWLTVV.

The V gene is TRBV19, the J gene TRBJ2-7, with 7 bases that match TRBD1. The V segment lost 3 bases and the J segment 0 bases; nucleotides outside the gene matches: 5. The CDR3 extends over 15 amino acids. The germline CDR1 and CDR2 sequences are LNHDA and SQIVND (reference sequence). This chain's CDR3 is CASSIRGQSSYEQYF. The CDR3, as DNA: TGTGCCAGTAGTATCAGGGGACAGAGCTCCTACGAGCAGTACTTC. Together with reference TRBV19 and TRBJ2-7, the CDR3 gives the full variable domain: DGGITQSPKYLFRKEGQNVTLSCEQNLNHDAMYWYRQDPGQGLRLIYYSQIVNDFQKGDIAEGYSVSREKKESFPLTVTSAQKNPTAFYLCASSIRGQSSYEQYFGPGTRLTVT.

This clonotype was recorded many times. The chain joins TRBV30 to TRBJ2-1; maybe TRBD2 (6 bases). The germline V and J ends were trimmed by 0 bases and 0 bases, with 15 bases remaining between them. This CDR3 is 17 amino acids long. In germline, CDR1 is GTSNPN, CDR2 SVGIG (reference sequence). CDR3 protein: CAWSVLTSLASYNEQFF. In nucleotides, the CDR3 is TGTGCCTGGAGTGTACTTACTAGCTTGGCCTCCTACAATGAGCAGTTCTTC.

This clonotype came up many times. The chain employs TRBV14 and TRBJ2-7; 7 nucleotides match TRBD1. The junction had 14 bases not matched to a gene; V was cut back by 4 bases and J by 2 bases. Germline CDR1 is SGHDN and CDR2 is FVKESK. This CDR3 spans 17 amino acids. The CDR3 sequence is CASSPRDSLDGTYEQYF. The CDR3 nucleotides are TGTGCCAGCAGCCCCAGGGACAGCCTAGACGGTACCTACGAGCAGTACTTC. The whole variable domain, remainder taken from reference TRBV14 and TRBJ2-7, is EAGVTQFPSHSVIEKGQTVTLRCDPISGHDNLYWYRRVMGKEIKFLLHFVKESKQDESGMPNNRFLAERTGGTYSTLKVQPAELEDSGVYFCASSPRDSLDGTYEQYFGPGTRLTVT.

This clonotype was observed at least ten times. Here the CDR3 DNA reads TGTGCCAGCAGTTTATATTTAGGGAGCTCCTACGAGCAGTACTTC. Residues: CASSLYLGSSYEQYF. V is TRBV28 and J is TRBJ2-7; TRBD2 is a possible D gene (5 bases). Germline CDR1 reads MDHEN; CDR2 reads SYDVKM. V dropped 1 base and J dropped 0 bases, with 10 bases sitting between them. CDR3 length: 15 amino acids.

The chain combines TRBV4-1 with TRBJ2-1; 10 bases agree with TRBD2. Trimming removed 1 base from V and 8 bases from J; junction bases left unmatched: 11. The CDR3 runs to 17 residues. In germline, CDR1 is MGHRA, CDR2 YSYEKL. CDR3 in DNA: TGCGCCAGCAGCCAAGGCCCCCTAGCGGGAGCTAAGCATGAGCAGTTCTTC. Amino acid sequence: CASSQGPLAGAKHEQFF.

This clonotype was picked up a small number of times. This chain uses TRBV10-2 with TRBJ2-7; D is ambiguous. V lost 3 bases and J 0 bases, leaving 12 bases between the germline ends. Per germline, CDR1 WSHSY and CDR2 SAAADI. The CDR3 covers 15 residues. The CDR3 DNA reads as TGCGCCAGCAGTGAATCCGGGTTCAGCTCCTACGAGCAGTACTTC. Translation gives CASSESGFSSYEQYF.

Many counts were recorded for this clonotype. The chain combines TRBV12-3 or TRBV12-4 with TRBJ2-7, with D uncertain. V was shortened by 6 bases and J by 2 bases, with 11 bases between the two germline ends. CDR3 length: 13 amino acids. This CDR3 is CASSHDGPYEQYF. CDR3 in DNA: TGTGCCAGCAGCCACGACGGGCCCTACGAGCAGTACTTC.